The next 28 T cell receptor beta chains were all read from a single sample in a study of post-analysis software for immune sequencing data (dated by TCRdb to about 2015). Libraries were constructed by PCR. The instrument given in TCRdb is Illumina HiSeq 2500. To reduce PCR and sequencing biases, unique molecular identifiers were incorporated into the TCR beta cDNA libraries. Using fastp at Q25 and MiXCR, TCRdb reprocessed the public reads and kept productive beta chains. Every entry covers one CDR3 protein and lists the most common genes and DNA from its rows. The sample table records 820,000 or so distinct CDR3 sequences; around 50% of these occur just once. The ten largest make up roughly 4.4% of the sample. Antigens of these TCRs are unknown. General findings and caveats noted by the study authors: Patients showed significantly higher frequencies than controls for several TRBV segments, among them TRBV5-6, TRBV5-1 and TRBV20-1.

Material: blood. The receptors come from a girl aged 10 to 17 with multiple sclerosis.

This clonotype was seen more than once but under ten times. As DNA, the CDR3 is TGTGCCAGCAGCGATCTGGGGGGCGCAGAATCCTACAATGAGCAGTTCTTC. This codes for CASSDLGGAESYNEQFF. This chain joins TRBV3-1 and TRBJ2-1; D tentatively fits TRBD1 or TRBD2 (6 bases each). Germline V gene lookup returns CDR1 LGHDT and CDR2 YNNKEL (reference sequence). CDR3 length equals 17 residues. Deletions cut 5 bases from V and 1 base from J, with 18 bases between.

The rearrangement joins TRBV11-2 to TRBJ1-5; D not resolved. Trimming left V 0 bases short and J 0 bases short, with 6 bases between. Germline CDR1 is SGHAT and CDR2 is FQNNGV. The CDR3 totals 15 residues. The CDR3 is CASSLDPVSNQPQHF. The CDR3 DNA follows: TGTGCCAGCAGCTTAGATCCAGTTAGCAATCAGCCCCAGCATTTT. Full variable domain (rest looked up from reference TRBV11-2 and TRBJ1-5): EAGVAQSPRYKIIEKRQSVAFWCNPISGHATLYWYQQILGQGPKLLIQFQNNGVVDDSQLPKDRFSAERLKGVDSTLKIQPAKLEDSAVYLCASSLDPVSNQPQHFGDGTRLSIL.

The rearrangement joins TRBV5-1 to TRBJ2-4; TRBD2 agrees at 7 bases. Trimming at V came to 6 bases and at J to 1 base, leaving 10 bases not matched to a gene. Germline V CDR1 and CDR2: SGHRS, YFSETQ. There are 16 residues in the CDR3. The CDR3 region has the DNA TGCGCCAGCATGGATCCGGCGGGAGAGGCCAAAAACATTCAGTACTTC. Translation gives CASMDPAGEAKNIQYF.

This clonotype was recorded a few times. V gene TRBV7-9 combines with J gene TRBJ1-2; 7 positions match TRBD1. After removal of 5 bases from V and 4 bases from J, the junction contained 10 bases not matched to a gene. In germline, CDR1 is SEHNR, CDR2 FQNEAQ (reference sequence). The CDR3 has 15 amino acids. DNA for the CDR3: TGTGCCAGCAGCGTATCCGGGACAGTCATCTATGGCTACACCTTC. Its protein is CASSVSGTVIYGYTF.

The V and J genes are TRBV29-1 and TRBJ1-2; maybe TRBD1 (6 bases). CDR3 length: 12 amino acids. Germline loops: CDR1 SQVTM, CDR2 ANQGSEA. V was trimmed by 7 bases and J by 6 bases, leaving 15 bases between them. CDR3 nucleotide sequence: TGCAGCGGGCACAGGGCCTCGGATGGCTACACCTTC. Its translation: CSGHRASDGYTF. Based on the CDR3 plus reference TRBV29-1 and TRBJ1-2, the full variable domain is SAVISQKPSRDICQRGTSLTIQCQVDSQVTMMFWYRQQPGQSLTLIATANQGSEATYESGFVIDKFPISRPNLTFSTLTVSNMSPEDSSIYLCSGHRASDGYTFGSGTRLTVV.

This rearrangement joins TRBV7-8 to TRBJ2-1; TRBD1 matches at 7 bases. Trimming took 6 bases from V and 10 from J; bases not matched to a gene: 9. The CDR3 loop spans 13 amino acids. CDR1 and CDR2 from the germline V gene are SGHVS and FQNEAQ. The CDR3 sequence: CASSIVDRREQFF. The CDR3 nucleotides are TGTGCCAGCAGTATAGTGGACAGGAGGGAGCAGTTCTTC.

The V call is TRBV29-1, the J call TRBJ2-7; D is undetermined. V lost 7 bases and J 2 bases, leaving 9 bases between the germline ends. The CDR3 is made up of 11 amino acids. In germline, CDR1 is SQVTM, CDR2 ANQGSEA. The CDR3 region has the DNA TGCAGCGCTGGCTATCCCTACGAGCAGTACTTC. Translating gives CSAGYPYEQYF.

The chain carries TRBV5-1 and TRBJ2-1; 12 nucleotides align to TRBD2. V shed 4 bases, J shed 15 bases, and the junction held 5 bases outside the gene matches. The CDR3 has 12 residues. CDR1 is SGHRS and CDR2 is YFSETQ in the germline V gene. In DNA, the CDR3 is TGCGCCAGCAGCGAGTGGACTAGCGGGGCGTTCTTC. Translating gives CASSEWTSGAFF.

The chain combines TRBV7-6 with TRBJ2-7; a weak D match, TRBD2 (5 bases). Germline-derived CDR1 and CDR2 are SGHVS and FNYEAQ. V lost 2 bases and J lost 4, with 9 bases in between. The length of the CDR3 is 13 residues. The CDR3 region has the DNA TGTGCCAGCAGCTTATACACGGGGTACGAGCAGTACTTC. Its translation: CASSLYTGYEQYF.

J is TRBJ2-3 and V is TRBV5-1; 13 bases are shared with TRBD2. The V and J ends lost 4 bases and 6 bases, in that order; junction bases with no gene match: 11. From germline, CDR1 is SGHRS and CDR2 YFSETQ. The CDR3 covers 17 residues. For the CDR3, the DNA is TGCGCCAGCAGCCTCCGGACTAGCGGGGGATACACGGATACGCAGTATTTT. Translated: CASSLRTSGGYTDTQYF.

J is TRBJ2-3 and V is TRBV6-6; D ambiguous. The CDR3 length is 14 residues. The V gene's germline CDR1 is MNHNY and CDR2 SVGAGI (reference sequence). V shed 6 bases and J shed 4 bases, with 14 bases lying between them. CDR3 residues: CASSRLMGPDTQYF. The CDR3, as DNA: TGTGCCAGCAGCCGACTGATGGGCCCAGATACGCAGTATTTT.

This clonotype was seen a handful of times. The chain carries TRBV27 and TRBJ2-5; 7 bases line up with TRBD1. The closer fit of TRBJ2-7 to the DNA end suggests the J call may be wrong. Germline CDR1 and CDR2: MNHEY and SMNVEV (reference sequence). The CDR3 is 14 residues long. The CDR3 coding sequence is TGTGCCAGCAGTTTATCAGGGGGCGTGACCGAGCAGTACTTC. Translated: CASSLSGGVTEQYF.

V is TRBV20-1 and J is TRBJ1-4; D gene unclear. Germline CDR1 and CDR2: DFQATT and SNEGSKA (reference sequence). Trimming cost V 0 bases and J 8 bases, with 13 bases left between them. The CDR3 length is 14 residues. The chain's CDR3 is CSARDLTRREKLFF. Here the CDR3 DNA reads TGCAGTGCTAGAGATCTAACCAGGAGGGAAAAACTGTTTTTT.

A few counts support this clonotype. The chain is built from TRBV2 and TRBJ2-5; 10 bases are shared with TRBD1. From germline, CDR1 is SNHLY and CDR2 FYNNEI. The CDR3 runs 15 residues. J lost 5 bases, V lost 4 bases, and 7 bases had no gene match. DNA of the CDR3: TGTGCCAGCAGTGCCCGACAGGGGGCTGGTGAGACCCAGTACTTC. Translating gives CASSARQGAGETQYF. The complete variable domain, with remaining parts taken from reference TRBV2 and TRBJ2-5, reads EPEVTQTPSHQVTQMGQEVILRCVPISNHLYFYWYRQILGQKVEFLVSFYNNEISEKSEIFDDQFSVERPDGSNFTLKIRSTKLEDSAMYFCASSARQGAGETQYFGPGTRLLVL.

The chain combines TRBV29-1 with TRBJ1-1; no reliable D call. With 3 bases removed from V and 5 bases from J, the gap between germline ends came to 7 bases. The CDR3 totals 11 residues. Looked up from germline, CDR1 is SQVTM and CDR2 is ANQGSEA. The DNA of the CDR3 is TGCAGCGTTGAGCGCGAAACTGAAGCTTTCTTT. It encodes CSVERETEAFF.

This clonotype was seen a handful of times. The J gene is TRBJ2-7, the V gene TRBV20-1, with 7 positions matching TRBD2. The V and J ends lost 1 base and 5 bases, in that order; junction bases with no gene match: 2. This CDR3 contains 12 residues. Germline loops: CDR1 DFQATT, CDR2 SNEGSKA (reference sequence). CDR3 region: CSARVGGNEQYF. The DNA of the CDR3 is TGCAGTGCTAGAGTGGGGGGGAACGAGCAGTACTTC.

This clonotype was seen a handful of times. This rearrangement joins TRBV12-3 or TRBV12-4 to TRBJ2-7; 8 bases match TRBD2. This CDR3 has 13 amino acids. V lost 8 bases and J lost 2; bases outside the gene matches: 5. The CDR3 sequence is CASAGGRTYEQYF. Here the CDR3 DNA reads TGTGCCAGCGCGGGGGGCCGTACCTACGAGCAGTACTTC.

The table lists this clonotype with a few counts. The V gene is TRBV12-3 or TRBV12-4, the J gene TRBJ2-5, with 7 bases fitting TRBD1. The J call is doubtful: the DNA matches TRBJ2-7 better. The CDR3 contains 14 residues. CDR3 in amino acids: CASRGTASSHEQYF. CDR3 nucleotide sequence: TGTGCCAGCAGGGGGACAGCCTCATCTCACGAGCAGTACTTC.

The rearrangement joins TRBV20-1 to TRBJ1-5; D unclear. The V gene lost 1 base and the J gene lost 5 bases, with 9 bases spanning the gap. Looked up from germline, CDR1 is DFQATT and CDR2 is SNEGSKA (reference sequence). The CDR3 is 13 residues long. The CDR3 protein is CSARGTADQPQHF. In DNA, the CDR3 is TGCAGTGCTAGAGGCACAGCAGATCAGCCCCAGCATTTT.

The chain couples TRBV29-1 to TRBJ2-7; D possibly corresponds to TRBD1 (6 bases). V was pared by 6 bases and J by 1 base, with 16 bases between. CDR3 size: 14 residues. CDR1 is SQVTM, CDR2 ANQGSEA, per germline. The CDR3 protein is CSVRQGSISYEQYF. For the CDR3, the DNA is TGCAGCGTGCGCCAGGGGTCGATATCCTACGAGCAGTACTTC.

The chain joins TRBV4-1 to TRBJ2-3, with 11 positions matching TRBD2. Germline CDR1 MGHRA, CDR2 YSYEKL. The CDR3 loop spans 20 amino acids. V lost 2 bases to trimming and J lost 4 bases; unmatched junction nucleotides: 17. In nucleotides, the CDR3 is TGCGCCAGCAGCCAAAGGACAGACCGCACCTCGGGACTAGCGGCAGATACGCAGTATTTT. Translating it yields CASSQRTDRTSGLAADTQYF.

V and J are TRBV7-9 and TRBJ2-7; TRBD1 or TRBD2 may be the D gene (6 bases each). The germline V gene has CDR1 SEHNR and CDR2 FQNEAQ (reference sequence). Between the trimmed V and J ends, which lost 6 bases and 5 bases, there was a span of 20 bases. The CDR3 extends over 15 amino acids. CDR3: CASSQQGGGYHEQYF. The CDR3 DNA reads TGTGCCAGCAGTCAACAGGGAGGAGGCTACCACGAGCAGTACTTC.

Notes on this clonotype: Being one base from a much bigger clone, this may be a read error. V usage is TRBV29-1 and J usage is TRBJ2-5, with 9 positions matching TRBD1. The DNA end lines up better with TRBJ2-7; the J call may be wrong. The CDR3 covers 12 residues. CDR1 is SQVTM and CDR2 is ANQGSEA in the germline V gene. The CDR3 bases are TGCAGCATTGAGGGACAGGGATCCGAGCAGTACTTC. Translated: CSIEGQGSEQYF.

The V and J genes are TRBV6-1 and TRBJ2-1; 7 bases align to TRBD1. This CDR3 region has 12 residues. V lost 8 bases and J lost 10; bases outside the gene matches: 8. Germline assignment: CDR1 MNHNS and CDR2 SASEGT. Here the CDR3 reads CASCDRAYEQFF. The CDR3 region has the DNA TGTGCCAGCTGCGACAGGGCCTACGAGCAGTTCTTC.

The chain is built from TRBV29-1 and TRBJ2-3; no reliable D call. Trimming left V 8 bases short and J 2 bases short, with 5 bases between. This CDR3 contains 10 residues. Germline V gene data show CDR1 as SQVTM and CDR2 as ANQGSEA. CDR3 bases: TGCAGCACCGACACAGATACGCAGTATTTT. It specifies CSTDTDTQYF.

This clonotype has just one count. V and J are TRBV6-9 and TRBJ2-3, with 9 positions matching TRBD2. The V gene end was trimmed by 5 bases and the J gene end by 1 base; junction bases not matched to a gene: 19. The V gene's germline CDR1 is MNHGY and CDR2 SVAAGI. This CDR3 comprises 20 residues. The CDR3 DNA reads TGTGCCAGCAGTCCCAGGCCTAGCGGGACCCACAAGGGAGGCACAGATACGCAGTATTTT. Its translation: CASSPRPSGTHKGGTDTQYF.

The rearrangement uses TRBV29-1 and TRBJ2-7; D is unclear. Germline lookup yields CDR1 SQVTM and CDR2 ANQGSEA. The V end was cut by 1 base, the J end by 6 bases, with 10 bases between. CDR3 length equals 12 residues. Written as DNA, the CDR3 is TGCAGCGTTGAAGGGTCTGGGCGCGAGCAGTACTTC. It codes for CSVEGSGREQYF.

The genes are TRBV10-3 and TRBJ2-6, with D maybe TRBD2 (5 bases). V lost 3 bases and J 2 bases, leaving 8 bases between the germline ends. Germline CDR1 and CDR2: ENHRY and SYGVKD. The CDR3 covers 15 residues. As DNA, the CDR3 is TGTGCCATCAGTGATGCGGAGGCTGGGGCCAACGTCCTGACTTTC. Its protein is CAISDAEAGANVLTF.